What follows describes a single TCR beta chain. Antigen unknown. The data derive from a study of cytomegalovirus exposure and HLA in healthy donors. Study-wide points: In a later analysis, TCR association rates varied by HLA locus: DRB1 most, HLA-C fewest. As was reported, the classifier diagnosed cytomegalovirus status with high specificity and sensitivity.

Trimming took off 5 bases at V and 0 bases at J, with 8 bases between the two ends. Germline V gene data show CDR1 as MDHEN and CDR2 as SYDVKM. The CDR3 sequence is 13 residues long. PCR primers comprised 60 Vbeta and 13 Jbeta primers. This table comes from immunoSEQ multiplex PCR, and its TCRdb copy is limited to in-frame clones, with some not included. The sample table sets out 100,000 to 150,000 clones. The rearrangement links TRBV28 to TRBJ2-7; D may be TRBD1 (6 bases). Sequenced sample: PBMCs. The sequence was collected from a woman aged 35 to 49 in good health and CMV-seronegative. The CDR3: CASSPGVSYEQYF. The CDR3 DNA reads TGTGCCAGCAGTCCAGGGGTCTCCTACGAGCAGTACTTC.